The present T cell receptor (beta chain) was sequenced within a study of blood T cell repertoires in COVID-19. Across the study: From the United States, Italy and Spain came samples of acute and convalescent COVID-19. PBMCs, B-cell-depleted T cells, or T cells were the source of the cDNA or gDNA that made up the material.

Two negative PCRs, clearance, or symptom resolution had been documented for recovered Cohort 3 donors. How the authors handled the data: It was from reference gene primer amplification that nucleated cell counts were estimated. Generated by immunoSEQ multiplex PCR, the TCRdb table keeps only in-frame clones and is missing some. That table is the source of V, J and clone size, and D and trimming were worked out from the DNA. The sample contains a few hundred thousand clones, around 85% of which appear only once. V lost 2 bases, J lost 5 bases, and 8 bases stayed unmatched. Germline CDR1 MNHEY, CDR2 SMNVEV (reference sequence). This CDR3 region has 15 residues.

The V gene is TRBV27, the J gene TRBJ2-7; 8 bases match TRBD2. The TCR sequence derives from a woman aged 45-60 years who had recovered from COVID-19. The specimen was PBMCs or T cells enriched from blood (not recorded which). In DNA form, the CDR3 reads TGTGCCAGCAGTTTAGCCAGCGGGAGACTCGACGAGCAGTACTTC. The encoded protein is CASSLASGRLDEQYF.